What follows are 11 T cell receptor beta chains derived from one specimen sequenced in a study of blood T cell repertoires in COVID-19 (dated by TCRdb to 2019 to 2021). Library generation was performed with the immunoSEQ multiplex PCR assay. TCRdb re-hosts the immuneACCESS table, in-frame sequences only. Its copies lack some clones; in the studies checked, an unresolved V gene accounts for under half of them, and the cause for the rest is not known. This sample is represented by under 450,000 clones; less than 90% of them were singletons. About 5% of the sample lies in the top ten. Sequencing was performed on PBMCs or T cells enriched from blood (not recorded which). Receptors were obtained from a woman in her 50s who had recovered from COVID-19.

The chain links TRBV3-1 (or the pseudogene TRBV3-2) to TRBJ1-2; 9 bases fit TRBD1. This CDR3 is built from 15 residues. V trimming: 2 bases; J trimming: 5 bases; junction bases outside the gene matches: 6. Per the germline V gene, CDR1 is LGHDT and CDR2 is YNNKEL (reference sequence). The CDR3 sequence is CASSQRPGQGYGYTF. As DNA, the CDR3 is TGTGCCAGCAGCCAACGACCGGGACAGGGTTATGGCTACACCTTC.

This CDR3 reads CASSLQGTSGANEQFF. CDR3 in DNA: TGTGCCAGCAGCTTACAAGGCACTAGCGGGGCTAATGAGCAGTTCTTC. The chain is built from TRBV7-2 and TRBJ2-1; 10 bases agree with TRBD2. Trimming at V came to 2 bases and at J to 7 bases, leaving 8 bases not matched to a gene. The CDR3 is 16 amino acids. Germline CDR1 SGHTA, CDR2 FQGNSA.

The J gene is TRBJ1-2, the V gene TRBV3-1 (or the pseudogene TRBV3-2); D is unresolved. This CDR3 is built from 11 residues. Germline V lookup: CDR1 LGHDT, CDR2 YNNKEL (reference sequence). V lost 2 bases and J 8 bases, leaving 6 bases between the germline ends. The CDR3 is CASSQSRGYTF. DNA of the CDR3: TGTGCCAGCAGCCAAAGTCGGGGCTACACCTTC.

V is TRBV28 and J is TRBJ1-2; D gene uncertain. This CDR3 is built from 13 residues. V gave up 3 bases and J gave up 5 bases, with 10 bases separating them. The germline CDR1 and CDR2 sequences are MDHEN and SYDVKM. CDR3 coding DNA: TGTGCCAGCAGTTTGCTAGGATCTTATGGCTACACCTTC. Amino acid sequence: CASSLLGSYGYTF.

The rearrangement joins TRBV5-1 to TRBJ2-7; TRBD1 matches at 10 bases. CDR1 and CDR2 (germline): SGHRS, YFSETQ. This CDR3 has 12 residues. Trimming took 4 bases from V and 5 from J; bases not matched to a gene: 0. The CDR3 DNA reads TGCGCCAGCAGCGGGACAGGGGACGAGCAGTACTTC. This translates into CASSGTGDEQYF.

The rearrangement joins TRBV7-2 to TRBJ1-1, with TRBD1 as a possible D gene (5 bases). The germline CDR1 and CDR2 sequences are SGHTA and FQGNSA. V lost 5 bases to trimming and J lost 8 bases, with 15 bases between them. CDR3 length equals 13 residues. CDR3 in DNA: TGTGCCAGCAGCCCTGGGGCCGGGAGAGAAGCTTTCTTT. Its translation: CASSPGAGREAFF.

Comment on this clone: A junction end diverges from the germline sequence, so it may reflect a read error. The chain uses TRBV4-3 and TRBJ2-5; TRBD2 matches 8 bases. Germline assignment: CDR1 LGHNA and CDR2 YSLEER. The CDR3 is 13 residues long. The CDR3 loop reads CASSQDRAGGTDF. CDR3 DNA sequence: TGCGCCAGCAGCCAAGATCGGGCGGGGGGAACCGACTTC.

V is TRBV5-5 and J is TRBJ1-2, with D tentatively TRBD1 (5 bases). Germline loops: CDR1 SGHKS, CDR2 YYEKEE (reference sequence). The CDR3 sequence is 14 residues long. V dropped 1 base and J dropped 3 bases, with 10 bases sitting between them. The CDR3 DNA follows: TGTGCCAGCAGCTTGTCAGTAGGGGACTATGGCTACACCTTC. Its translation is CASSLSVGDYGYTF. The complete variable domain, with remaining parts taken from reference TRBV5-5 and TRBJ1-2, reads DAGVTQSPTHLIKTRGQQVTLRCSPISGHKSVSWYQQVLGQGPQFIFQYYEKEERGRGNFPDRFSARQFPNYSSELNVNALLLGDSALYLCASSLSVGDYGYTFGSGTRLTVV.

V and J are TRBV19 and TRBJ1-6; 10 nucleotides agree with TRBD1. The germline CDR1 and CDR2 sequences are LNHDA and SQIVND (reference sequence). The V segment lost 5 bases and the J segment 7 bases; nucleotides outside the gene matches: 5. There are 15 residues in the CDR3. CDR3 loop: CASSAGTGVNSPLHF. In DNA form, the CDR3 reads TGTGCCAGTAGTGCCGGGACAGGGGTAAATTCACCCCTCCACTTT.

This rearrangement joins TRBV10-3 to TRBJ1-1; 8 nucleotides match TRBD1. The J segment lost 5 bases and the V segment lost 3 bases, leaving 2 bases of the junction unmatched. The CDR3 contains 13 residues. Looked up from germline, CDR1 is ENHRY and CDR2 is SYGVKD. Here the CDR3 reads CAISDRGRTEAFF. CDR3 nucleotide sequence: TGTGCCATCAGTGACAGGGGGCGAACTGAAGCTTTCTTT.

The chain joins TRBV27 to TRBJ1-2; 8 nucleotides line up with TRBD1. The CDR3 sequence is 15 residues long. Germline trimming cut 4 bases from V and 2 bases from J; bases unmatched to any gene: 6. The germline gives CDR1 MNHEY, CDR2 SMNVEV (reference sequence). DNA for the CDR3: TGTGCCAGCAGTTACGGACAGGGAGTCAACTATGGCTACACCTTC. Translated: CASSYGQGVNYGYTF.